This T cell receptor beta chain appears in the sequencing data of a study of T-cell reconstitution after alpha-beta-depleted transplantation in children. Regarding the study as a whole: At around two months after transplant, the alpha-beta T cells were reportedly derived from several hundred expanded clones that came from non-depleted graft cells. The authors attributed T-cell counts and diversity one year after transplant mostly to newly produced T cells. Several patients had high TCRbeta diversity at day 60; it came from surviving recipient T cells and thymic progenitors.

Notes on this clonotype: Its antigen remains unidentified.

The CDR3 is 15 residues long. Germline CDR1 reads SNHLY; CDR2 reads FYNNEI. The trim removed 4 bases at V and 5 bases at J, leaving 5 bases unmatched. For TCRbeta, the library was prepared with unique molecular identifiers. TCRdb reanalysed the PCR reads using MiXCR and keeps one entry per CDR3 protein. The sample records about 110,000 distinct CDR3 sequences, about a tenth being singletons. The V and J genes are TRBV2 and TRBJ2-2, with TRBD2 matching 9 bases. The source is a boy under 10 years old with acute lymphoblastic leukemia, due to receive a stem cell transplant. The starting material was PBMCs, obtained before TCRalphabeta/CD19-depleted stem cell transplant. The CDR3 is CASSVAGVETGELFF. DNA of the CDR3: TGTGCCAGCAGTGTAGCGGGAGTGGAGACCGGGGAGCTGTTTTTT.